These 28 T cell receptor beta chains came from one sample sequenced in a study of metastatic and nonmetastatic thyroid tumors. TCRdb redid the clone calls on the PCR reads using MiXCR. The data hold nearly 25,000 clones, with roughly 13% observed a single time. The entire patient cohort was treatment-naive prior to thyroid surgery. The sequenced sample consisted of blood. All receptors derive from a female donor with papillary thyroid cancer or a benign thyroid nodule (not recorded which). Some clones in this sample may be carry-over from other donors' samples.

In this sample, this clone turned up many times. The chain has TRBV19 and TRBJ2-5; possible D gene TRBD1, 5 bases. Germline V gene lookup returns CDR1 LNHDA and CDR2 SQIVND (reference sequence). Trimming removed 3 bases from V and 1 base from J, with 12 bases in between. There are 15 residues in the CDR3. The CDR3 protein is CASSMWGQPQETQYF. The CDR3 nucleotides read TGTGCCAGTAGTATGTGGGGCCAACCCCAAGAGACCCAGTACTTC.

There are many counts of this clone. The chain joins TRBV27 to TRBJ2-3, with TRBD2 identical over 7 bases. The CDR3 consists of 15 residues. In germline, CDR1 is MNHEY, CDR2 SMNVEV (reference sequence). With V trimmed by 5 bases and J by 0 bases, 5 bases remained unmatched. The CDR3: CASSPFSGSTDTQYF. CDR3 nucleotides: TGTGCCAGCAGTCCCTTTAGCGGGAGCACAGATACGCAGTATTTT.

This clone has a count of ten or more. The CDR3: CASSSDRSLYNEQFF. CDR3 DNA: TGTGCCAGTAGTTCCGACAGGTCTCTTTACAATGAGCAGTTCTTC. This chain links TRBV19 with TRBJ2-1, with D maybe TRBD1 (6 bases). The V gene's germline CDR1 is LNHDA and CDR2 SQIVND (reference sequence). The ends were cut back, 5 bases at V and 4 bases at J, with 15 bases in the middle. This CDR3 region has 15 residues.

CDR3 protein: CANSSSGNNQPQHF. The CDR3 DNA reads TGTGCCAACAGCTCCTCAGGCAACAATCAGCCCCAGCATTTT. V is TRBV28 and J is TRBJ1-5, with no clear D. CDR1 is MDHEN, CDR2 SYDVKM, per germline. This CDR3 has 14 amino acids. The V gene lost 10 bases and the J gene lost 3 bases, with 16 bases spanning the gap.

By frequency in the sample, this clone is medium-sized. This chain connects TRBV27 to TRBJ1-6, with a tentative D call TRBD1 (5 bases). V was clipped by 5 bases and J by 5 bases, with 13 bases between them. Germline CDR1 MNHEY, CDR2 SMNVEV (reference sequence). The length of the CDR3 is 15 residues. The CDR3 protein is CASSPSGANNSPLHF. DNA of the CDR3: TGTGCCAGCAGTCCCTCTGGGGCAAATAATTCACCCCTCCACTTT.

This clone came up many times. The chain links TRBV2 to TRBJ2-4; possibly TRBD2 for D (7 bases). CDR3 length: 15 amino acids. Germline CDR1 and CDR2: SNHLY and FYNNEI. Trimming pared 5 bases from V and 1 base from J, leaving 12 bases between. In DNA, the CDR3 is TGTGCCAGCAGTCCTAGGGGGGGGGCCAAAAACATTCAGTACTTC. This gives the protein CASSPRGGAKNIQYF.

This clone was counted ten times or more. The gene calls are TRBV11-2 and TRBJ2-7; perhaps TRBD1 as D (6 bases). This CDR3 spans 15 amino acids. V was shortened by 4 bases and J by 2 bases, with 15 bases between the two germline ends. Germline V gene data show CDR1 as SGHAT and CDR2 as FQNNGV. The CDR3 DNA is TGTGCCAGCAGCTCAATAACGACAGGAGCCTACGAGCAGTACTTC. Its translation: CASSSITTGAYEQYF.

The table lists this clone with many counts. This may be a read error: a much more frequent sequence differs by one nucleotide. This CDR3 is also generated by other DNA sequences in the sample. V usage is TRBV11-2 and J usage is TRBJ2-5; a possible D gene is TRBD2 (5 bases). V was shortened by 5 bases and J by 4 bases, with 8 bases between the two germline ends. Germline values: CDR1 SGHAT, CDR2 FQNNGV. CDR3 length: 12 residues. The CDR3 loop is CASSLAVETQYF. The CDR3 DNA follows: TGTGCCAGCAGCCTAGCTGTAGAGACCCAGTACTTC. The variable domain in full, completed from reference TRBV11-2 and TRBJ2-5, reads EAGVAQSPRYKIIEKRQSVAFWCNPISGHATLYWYQQILGQGPKLLIQFQNNGVVDDSQLPKDRFSAERLKGVDSTLKIQPAKLEDSAVYLCASSLAVETQYFGPGTRLLVL.

This clone has a count of ten or more. This chain connects TRBV27 to TRBJ2-2; no firm D call. Germline CDR1 reads MNHEY; CDR2 reads SMNVEV (reference sequence). CDR3 length: 11 residues. V lost 0 bases and J lost 8, with 1 base in between. The CDR3 loop is CASSLSGELFF. CDR3 DNA: TGTGCCAGCAGTTTATCGGGGGAGCTGTTTTTT.

This clone came up many times. The genes are TRBV6-4 and TRBJ2-7; D is ambiguous. CDR1 is MRHNA, CDR2 SNTAGT, per germline. V was cut by 2 bases and J by 7 bases, with 18 bases left in between. The CDR3 has 15 amino acids. The CDR3 protein is CASSDAGGTAWEQYF. DNA of the CDR3: TGTGCCAGCAGTGACGCAGGTGGCACAGCGTGGGAGCAGTACTTC.

In this sample, this clone turned up a few times. The CDR3 DNA sequence: TGTGCCCAAAAGGCTTCTACTTCCTATGGCTACACCTTC. Its protein is CAQKASTSYGYTF. The V gene is TRBV2, the J gene TRBJ1-2, with D hard to call. CDR1 and CDR2 (germline): SNHLY, FYNNEI. V lost 11 bases and J lost 4, with 17 bases in between. The CDR3 covers 13 residues.

About this clone itself: This may be a read error, as it is one base from a much larger clone. Other DNA sequences of this sample code for an identical CDR3. The V call is TRBV28, the J call TRBJ1-2, with D uncertain. CDR1 MDHEN and CDR2 SYDVKM come from the germline V gene. This CDR3 has 12 residues. CDR3 residues: CASSPYKSGYTF. As DNA, the CDR3 is TGTGCCAGCAGCCCCTATAAGAGTGGCTACACTTTC.

This clone qualifies as medium-sized. J is TRBJ2-7 and V is TRBV30; D remains unclear. Per germline, CDR1 GTSNPN and CDR2 SVGIG (reference sequence). Trimming stripped 0 bases from V and 2 bases from J, with 8 bases between. The CDR3 is 13 amino acids. In nucleotides, the CDR3 is TGTGCCTGGAGTGTTGGAGACGCCTACGAGCAGTACTTC. Translated, it gives CAWSVGDAYEQYF.

This clone was recorded at least ten times. V and J are TRBV28 and TRBJ2-3; tentatively, D is TRBD2 (6 bases). CDR1 is MDHEN and CDR2 is SYDVKM in the germline V gene. V was pared by 3 bases and J by 3 bases, with 10 bases between. This CDR3 spans 14 amino acids. The CDR3 here is CASSLAGFTDTQYF. The CDR3 DNA follows: TGTGCCAGCAGTTTGGCGGGATTTACAGATACGCAGTATTTT. Drawing the rest from reference TRBV28 and TRBJ2-3, the complete variable domain is DVKVTQSSRYLVKRTGEKVFLECVQDMDHENMFWYRQDPGLGLRLIYFSYDVKMKEKGDIPEGYSVSREKKERFSLILESASTNQTSMYLCASSLAGFTDTQYFGPGTRLTVL.

This clone was counted at least ten times. This chain connects TRBV7-9 to TRBJ2-7; 13 nucleotides line up with TRBD2. The V and J ends lost 3 bases and 3 bases, in that order; junction bases with no gene match: 2. This CDR3 contains 15 residues. CDR1 is SEHNR, CDR2 FQNEAQ, per germline (reference sequence). For the CDR3, the DNA is TGTGCCAGCAGCTTGGGGACTAGCGGGAACTACGAGCAGTACTTC. It yields the protein CASSLGTSGNYEQYF. The entire variable domain, with the rest obtained from reference TRBV7-9 and TRBJ2-7, is as follows: DTGVSQNPRHKITKRGQNVTFRCDPISEHNRLYWYRQTLGQGPEFLTYFQNEAQLEKSRLLSDRFSAERPKGSFSTLEIQRTEQGDSAMYLCASSLGTSGNYEQYFGPGTRLTVT.

This clone was seen many times. CDR3 loop: CASSQDQASFDNEQFF. CDR3 DNA sequence: TGTGCCAGCAGCCAAGATCAGGCCAGTTTCGACAATGAGCAGTTCTTC. The chain links TRBV4-2 to TRBJ2-1; D not certain. Germline CDR1 and CDR2: LGHNA and YNFKEQ. The CDR3 has 16 residues. The V end was cut by 0 bases, the J end by 5 bases, with 14 bases between.

There are many counts of this clone. This chain joins TRBV30 and TRBJ1-5, with D possibly matching TRBD1 (5 bases). Trimming removed 2 bases from V and 1 base from J, with 9 bases in between. This CDR3 region has 14 residues. Germline V gene lookup returns CDR1 GTSNPN and CDR2 SVGIG (reference sequence). CDR3 in DNA: TGTGCCTGGAGTTCGACAGTGAGCAATCAGCCCCAGCATTTT. As protein: CAWSSTVSNQPQHF.

This clone showed up just a few times. The CDR3 protein is CASTRGQATRNEQFF. The CDR3 region has the DNA TGTGCCAGCACTAGGGGGCAGGCGACTAGAAATGAGCAGTTCTTC. The chain carries TRBV27 and TRBJ2-1; D possibly corresponds to TRBD1 (7 bases). CDR1 and CDR2 (germline): MNHEY, SMNVEV (reference sequence). Trimming shortened V by 7 bases and J by 7 bases, and 20 bases separated the two germline ends. The CDR3 runs 15 residues.

This clone was found many times. This chain joins TRBV4-2 and TRBJ2-1; D is perhaps TRBD1 or TRBD2 (6 bases each). Per the germline V gene, CDR1 is LGHNA and CDR2 is YNFKEQ. V was pared by 1 base and J by 7 bases, with 20 bases between. The CDR3 totals 17 residues. The chain's CDR3 is CASSQGGGTPSENEQFF. The CDR3 region has the DNA TGTGCCAGCAGCCAAGGAGGGGGGACTCCCTCTGAGAATGAGCAGTTCTTC.

This clone is large. This chain joins TRBV28 and TRBJ2-1; the D call may be TRBD1 or TRBD2 (5 bases each). V was trimmed by 4 bases and J by 8 bases, leaving 24 bases between them. The germline V gene has CDR1 MDHEN and CDR2 SYDVKM. The CDR3 loop spans 17 amino acids. The CDR3 region is CASSSLGVGVLGDEQFF. DNA of the CDR3: TGTGCCAGCAGTTCACTAGGGGTGGGAGTCCTTGGCGATGAGCAGTTCTTC.

V usage is TRBV4-2 and J usage is TRBJ2-7; 7 positions match TRBD1. The junction had 6 bases not matched to a gene; V was cut back by 0 bases and J by 4 bases. CDR1 is LGHNA and CDR2 is YNFKEQ in the germline V gene. The CDR3 runs to 15 residues. The CDR3 sequence: CASSQERGLVYEQYF. CDR3 nucleotides: TGTGCCAGCAGCCAAGAGAGGGGGCTGGTATACGAGCAGTACTTC.

This clone came up many times. The chain employs TRBV20-1 and TRBJ2-2; TRBD1 matches 8 bases. The V segment lost 1 base and the J segment 5 bases; nucleotides outside the gene matches: 9. The CDR3 is made up of 16 amino acids. Per germline, CDR1 DFQATT and CDR2 SNEGSKA (reference sequence). The CDR3: CSARAPGQAPTGELFF. The CDR3 region has the DNA TGCAGTGCTAGAGCCCCGGGACAGGCCCCGACCGGGGAGCTGTTTTTT.

The genes are TRBV5-1 and TRBJ2-1; 9 nucleotides agree with TRBD2. With V trimmed by 3 bases and J by 7 bases, 8 bases remained unmatched. The CDR3 covers 15 residues. The V gene's germline CDR1 is SGHRS and CDR2 YFSETQ. The CDR3 loop reads CASSYGTSRSNEQFF. The CDR3 nucleotides are TGCGCCAGCAGCTACGGGACTAGCAGGTCTAATGAGCAGTTCTTC.

This clone is classed as medium-sized. The chain combines TRBV28 with TRBJ2-7, with D unresolved. CDR3 size: 13 residues. Germline CDR1 is MDHEN and CDR2 is SYDVKM. The V end was cut by 6 bases, the J end by 2 bases, with 11 bases between. CDR3 DNA sequence: TGTGCCAGCAGCCAGGTCAGCGCCTACGAGCAGTACTTC. Translating gives CASSQVSAYEQYF.

This chain joins TRBV29-1 and TRBJ2-7, with a possible D match to TRBD2 (5 bases). CDR1 is SQVTM and CDR2 is ANQGSEA in the germline V gene. This CDR3 has 13 residues. The germline V and J ends were trimmed by 7 bases and 6 bases, with 19 bases remaining between them. CDR3 coding DNA: TGCAGCGCTGGAACTTTTGAGGGTTCCGAGCAGTACTTC. This translates into CSAGTFEGSEQYF.

This clone was recorded at least ten times. The genes are TRBV2 and TRBJ1-1, with 7 nucleotides matching TRBD1. J gave up 4 bases and V 6 bases, and 11 bases lay outside the gene matches. The CDR3 length is 15 residues. Germline values: CDR1 SNHLY, CDR2 FYNNEI. The CDR3 coding sequence is TGTGCCAGCAGGGCCCAAGGGGGCGGTGGCACTGAAGCTTTCTTT. It encodes CASRAQGGGGTEAFF.

The chain carries TRBV20-1 and TRBJ1-5, with unresolved D. The germline V and J ends were trimmed by 3 bases and 1 base, with 10 bases remaining between them. This CDR3 region has 14 residues. Germline values: CDR1 DFQATT, CDR2 SNEGSKA (reference sequence). The CDR3 reads CSASSHPSNQPQHF. The CDR3 region has the DNA TGCAGTGCTAGCTCCCACCCGAGCAATCAGCCCCAGCATTTT.

This clone was detected a few times. This may stem from a read error, because a much larger clone lies one nucleotide away. V is TRBV11-1 and J is TRBJ2-3, with D perhaps TRBD1 or TRBD2 (5 bases each). There are 15 residues in the CDR3. The germline V and J ends were trimmed by 5 bases and 5 bases, with 17 bases remaining between them. Germline CDR1 and CDR2: SGHAT and FQDESV (reference sequence). The CDR3 protein is CASSRGGLDRDTQYF. The CDR3 DNA is TGTGCCAGCAGCCGTGGGGGTCTAGACCGAGATACGCAGTATTTT.